The TCR beta chain under discussion was sequenced for a study of blood T cell repertoires in COVID-19. About the research overall: T cells, B-cell-depleted T cells, or PBMCs supplied cDNA or gDNA.

Seattle's cohort entered during active infection and was followed longitudinally. Measured with immunoSEQ multiplex PCR; TCRdb has only the in-frame clones, and not every one. The table shows about 260,000 clones, with about nine tenths occurring only once. The sequenced sample was peripheral blood. This clonotype was sampled from a person aged 18 to 35 with COVID-19, enrolled during active disease.

The CDR3 here is CASRLRGWDRRAGQPQHF. CDR3 nucleotides: TGTGCCAGCAGGCTGAGGGGGTGGGACAGACGCGCTGGGCAGCCCCAGCATTTT. The V call is TRBV28, the J call TRBJ1-5; TRBD1 matches 7 bases. V lost 6 bases and J lost 7; bases outside the gene matches: 21. This CDR3 contains 18 residues. Germline CDR1 and CDR2: MDHEN and SYDVKM.